These 10 T cell receptor beta chains were sequenced from one sample in a study of vaccination and CD4 T cells after COVID-19 (dated 2022 in TCRdb). Per the publication, the treatment or condition label means: roughly 10-day PBMC culture with coronavirus spike peptide pools or control peptides (ViraFEST assay). CD4+ T cells from unexposed donors were collected before the COVID-19 pandemic (2011-2018). Library preparation was by PCR. Instrument on record: Illumina iSeq 100. DNA from cultured CD4+ T cells underwent TCR sequencing with the Oncomine TCR Beta short-read assay at the Johns Hopkins FTIC core. Using fastp trimming at Q25 and MiXCR clonotype assembly, TCRdb reanalyzed the public sequencing data and kept in-frame beta chains. Duplicate CDR3 protein sequences are folded into a single record with the most common DNA and genes. The sample has just over 6,000 distinct CDR3 sequences on record, 49% of them singletons. 50% to 60% of the sample belongs to the ten largest clones.

Which antigens these TCRs recognize remains unknown. Sequencing input: CD4+ T cells from blood, cultured in vitro. The receptor source for this set is a human donor in good health.

This sequence joins TRBV10-1 and TRBJ2-7; TRBD1 is a possible D gene (6 bases). The V gene lost 0 bases and the J gene lost 11 bases, with 23 bases spanning the gap. The CDR3 is 16 residues long. Germline V CDR1 and CDR2: WNHNN, SYGVQD (reference sequence). The CDR3 nucleotides read TGCGCCAGCAGTGAGTCTACGAATCCCCCGACAGGCCGAGAGTACTTC. It specifies CASSESTNPPTGREYF.

This clonotype was found a few times. V is TRBV7-9 and J is TRBJ1-1, with D uncertain. Germline loops: CDR1 SEHNR, CDR2 FQNEAQ (reference sequence). Trimming cost V 5 bases and J 3 bases, with 13 bases left between them. This CDR3 region has 14 residues. CDR3 sequence: CASSIRDSDTEAFF. CDR3 DNA sequence: TGTGCCAGCAGCATTCGGGATTCGGACACTGAAGCTTTCTTT.

V is TRBV11-2 and J is TRBJ1-2, with 7 bases matching TRBD1. Trimming removed 5 bases from V and 5 bases from J; junction bases left unmatched: 5. From germline, CDR1 is SGHAT and CDR2 FQNNGV. The CDR3 loop spans 13 amino acids. In DNA form, the CDR3 reads TGTGCCAGCAGCCTTGGGACAGAATATGGCTACACCTTC. This gives the protein CASSLGTEYGYTF.

The gene calls are TRBV6-5 and TRBJ1-2; 10 bases match TRBD1. The CDR3 has 16 amino acids. J was trimmed by 2 bases and V by 0 bases; bases with no gene match: 3. Germline V gene sequence: CDR1 MNHEY, CDR2 SVGAGI. The CDR3 DNA is TGTGCCAGCAGTTACTCCCGGACAGGGGGGAACTATGGCTACACCTTC. Translated, it gives CASSYSRTGGNYGYTF.

In this sample, this clonotype turned up a few times. V and J are TRBV6-1 and TRBJ1-5; 9 bases are shared with TRBD1. This CDR3 spans 15 amino acids. V lost 6 bases, J lost 7 bases, and 10 bases stayed unmatched. CDR1 is MNHNS, CDR2 SASEGT, per germline. The CDR3 nucleotides read TGTGCCAGCAGCTTACAGGGGGCGCCGGGGCAGCCCCAGCATTTT. Its translation is CASSLQGAPGQPQHF.

The rearrangement uses TRBV4-1 and TRBJ1-6, with a possible D match to TRBD1 (6 bases). The V gene lost 0 bases and the J gene lost 7 bases, with 13 bases spanning the gap. Germline V gene sequence: CDR1 MGHRA, CDR2 YSYEKL. The CDR3 runs to 16 residues. The CDR3 nucleotides read TGCGCCAGCAGCCAAGAGGGGACAAACCTGAATTCACCCCTCCACTTT. This gives the protein CASSQEGTNLNSPLHF.

This chain links TRBV20-1 with TRBJ2-5, with a possible D match to TRBD1 (5 bases). V was trimmed by 4 bases and J by 3 bases, leaving 12 bases between them. This CDR3 spans 13 amino acids. Germline assignment: CDR1 DFQATT and CDR2 SNEGSKA (reference sequence). The chain's CDR3 is CSAKVRAEETQYF. In DNA form, the CDR3 reads TGCAGTGCTAAGGTCAGGGCTGAAGAGACCCAGTACTTC.

This clonotype was detected once. The rearrangement uses TRBV20-1 and TRBJ2-7; D gene ambiguous. From germline, CDR1 is DFQATT and CDR2 SNEGSKA (reference sequence). V shed 2 bases and J shed 1 base, with 0 bases lying between them. The CDR3 length is 10 residues. As DNA, the CDR3 is TGCAGTGCTAGATCCTACGAGCAGTACTTC. Residues: CSARSYEQYF.

As to this clonotype: The junction shows a germline mismatch at one end, possibly a read error. The CDR3 nucleotides read TGCAGTGTACTAGCTCGGGAGTCAAGGGCCAATGGGCAGTTCTTC. Its protein product is CSVLARESRANGQFF. The rearrangement uses TRBV20-1 and TRBJ2-1; D might be TRBD2 (6 bases). This CDR3 has 15 residues. Germline loops: CDR1 DFQATT, CDR2 SNEGSKA (reference sequence).

This clonotype was counted only a few times. Written as DNA, the CDR3 is TGCAGTGCTTTATTTTCCGGGACAGGGAATGGCTACACCTTC. Translation: CSALFSGTGNGYTF. The chain is built from TRBV20-1 and TRBJ1-2; TRBD1 agrees at 9 bases. The germline CDR1 and CDR2 sequences are DFQATT and SNEGSKA (reference sequence). The V gene end was trimmed by 5 bases and the J gene end by 6 bases; junction bases not matched to a gene: 10. This CDR3 region has 14 residues.